Listed below are T cell receptor beta chains from one sample, sequenced in a study of blood T cell repertoires in COVID-19. Sequenced by immunoSEQ multiplex PCR; TCRdb stores in-frame clones only, minus some. The sample has over 250,000 clones; approximately 86% are singletons. Material: peripheral blood. Receptors were obtained from a woman aged 30 to 39 with acute or convalescent COVID-19. The CDR3 runs from the conserved cysteine through the conserved F or W. D genes are given only for firm matches. Clone size is not always given. Where it is, it says once, few, many or a class for expanded clones.

V gene	D gene	J gene	clone size	CDR3 DNA	CDR3 protein
TRBV5-1	TRBD2	TRBJ2-1	NA	TGCGCCAGCAGCTTGGCCGGGGCGACCCAAGTCGGCGGGAGGGCCAGTGAGCAGTTCTTC	CASSLAGATQVGGRASEQFF
TRBV6-5	NA	TRBJ2-7	NA	TGTGCCAGCAGGCCTACAGGGCACTACGAGCAGTACTTC	CASRPTGHYEQYF
TRBV6-5	TRBD1	TRBJ2-1	NA	TGTGCCACCAACGGTGGGACAGGGTGGAACAATGAGCAGTTCTTC	CATNGGTGWNNEQFF
TRBV5-1	TRBD1	TRBJ2-3	NA	TGCGCCAGCATCGGACAGGGTCCAGATACGCAGTATTTT	CASIGQGPDTQYF
TRBV7-9	TRBD1	TRBJ2-6	NA	TGTGCCAGCAGCTATAATCAGGGGGCGACTGGGGCCAACGTCCTGACTTTC	CASSYNQGATGANVLTF
TRBV7-9	TRBD1	TRBJ2-3	few	TGTGCCAGCAGCTTAGCAGGGGGGACAGGTTCAGATACGCAGTATTTT	CASSLAGGTGSDTQYF
TRBV6-5	TRBD1	TRBJ1-1	many	TGTGCCAGCAGTACCGGGACAGGGGGCGTGGGAGGAGCTTTCTTT	CASSTGTGGVGGAFF
TRBV19	TRBD1	TRBJ2-7	few	TGTGCCAGTAGTATAGGGGCGGGACAGGGTTACGAGCAGTACTTC	CASSIGAGQGYEQYF
TRBV7-6	TRBD2	TRBJ2-7	NA	TGTGCCAGCAGCTCCAGGTCTAGCGGGAGGGCCTCCGAGCAGTACTTC	CASSSRSSGRASEQYF
TRBV29-1	NA	TRBJ1-1	NA	TGCAGCGTTGAATCACGGGAAGCTTTCTTT	CSVESREAFF
TRBV19	TRBD1	TRBJ1-1	NA	TGTGCCAGTAGTATAGATTCAAGCCTCGGGACAGGGGGTTTTTACACTGAAGCTTTCTTT	CASSIDSSLGTGGFYTEAFF
TRBV19	NA	TRBJ1-1	NA	TGTGCCAGTAGTATTCTGGCAGTTGGGAACACTGAAGCTTTCTTT	CASSILAVGNTEAFF
TRBV5-5	TRBD2	TRBJ2-1	once	TGTGCCAGCAGCTCCTTATGGCCTAGCGGCGGCAATGAGCAGTTCTTC	CASSSLWPSGGNEQFF
TRBV5-4	NA	TRBJ2-7	NA	TGTGCCAGCAGCCGCGGGTACGAGCAGTACTTC	CASSRGYEQYF
TRBV4-3	TRBD2	TRBJ2-7	NA	TGCGCCAGCAGCCAGACGGGAGGCCTCCCCTACGAGCAGTACTTC	CASSQTGGLPYEQYF
TRBV9	TRBD2	TRBJ2-1	NA	TGTGCCAGCAGCGTTGGGGGAGGGCCTTCCGATGAGCAGTTCTTC	CASSVGGGPSDEQFF
TRBV12-3/TRBV12-4	NA	TRBJ2-1	NA	TGTGCCAGCAGCCCGGACTGGAATGAGCAGTTCTTC	CASSPDWNEQFF
TRBV4-2	NA	TRBJ1-2	NA	TGTGCCAGCAGCCAAGATAGGGGACACGATGGCTACACCTTC	CASSQDRGHDGYTF
TRBV5-4	NA	TRBJ2-6	NA	TGTGCCAGCAGCTTTGGTCCTATCAATTCTGGGGCCAACGTCCTGACTTTC	CASSFGPINSGANVLTF
TRBV19	NA	TRBJ2-6	NA	TGTGCCAGTAGTATTATGGGAGACTCTGGGGCCAACGTCCTGACTTTC	CASSIMGDSGANVLTF
TRBV6-2/TRBV6-3	NA	TRBJ2-7	few	TGTGCCAGCAGTTACTCGACGGTGGGGCTCCTTTCCTACGAGCAGTACTTC	CASSYSTVGLLSYEQYF
TRBV7-2	TRBD2	TRBJ2-7	NA	TGTGCCAGCAGCTCCGGGACTAGCGGCGGCGAGCAGTACTTC	CASSSGTSGGEQYF
TRBV5-4	TRBD2	TRBJ2-7	NA	TGTGCCAGCAGCCCCCCGGGAGGGTTGAGTGAGCAGTACTTC	CASSPPGGLSEQYF
TRBV19	NA	TRBJ1-4	NA	TGTGCCAGTAGTATAGGCCCCCAGCGTGCAACTAATGAAAAACTGTTTTTT	CASSIGPQRATNEKLFF